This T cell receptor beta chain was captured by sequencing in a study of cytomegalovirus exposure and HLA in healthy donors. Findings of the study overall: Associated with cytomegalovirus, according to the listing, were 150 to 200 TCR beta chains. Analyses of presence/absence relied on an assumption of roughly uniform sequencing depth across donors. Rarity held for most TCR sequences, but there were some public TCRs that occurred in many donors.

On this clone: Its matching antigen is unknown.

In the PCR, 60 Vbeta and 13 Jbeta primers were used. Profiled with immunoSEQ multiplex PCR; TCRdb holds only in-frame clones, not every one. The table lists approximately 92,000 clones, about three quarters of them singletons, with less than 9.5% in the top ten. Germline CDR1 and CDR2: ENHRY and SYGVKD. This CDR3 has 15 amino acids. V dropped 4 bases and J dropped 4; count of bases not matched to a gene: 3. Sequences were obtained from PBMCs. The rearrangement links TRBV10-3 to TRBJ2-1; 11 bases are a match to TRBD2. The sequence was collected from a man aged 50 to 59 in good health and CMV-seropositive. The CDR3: CAISATSGGYNEQFF. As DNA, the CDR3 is TGTGCCATCAGTGCTACTAGCGGGGGTTACAATGAGCAGTTCTTC.